Shown below are 17 T cell receptor beta chains from a single sample sequenced in a study of T cell repertoires in cytomegalovirus infection. Their antigens are not known. TCRdb fed the reads into MiXCR, producing one record per CDR3 protein. The sample records nearly 700,000 distinct CDR3 sequences, about 30% being singletons. Sequencing used cultured PBMCs, obtained from culture after CMV antigen stimulation. The receptors were gathered from a human donor in good health (CMV status not recorded). Some clones in this sample may be carry-over from other donors' samples.

There are a few counts of this clonotype. This chain connects TRBV7-6 to TRBJ2-7; 8 bases match TRBD2. V dropped 5 bases and J dropped 7; count of bases not matched to a gene: 10. CDR1 is SGHVS, CDR2 FNYEAQ, per germline. This CDR3 spans 14 amino acids. CDR3 in DNA: TGTGCCAGCAGCCCCGGACTAGCCGTGAGGGAGCAGTACTTC. Protein sequence: CASSPGLAVREQYF.

This clonotype was counted between two and nine times. This chain uses TRBV12-3 or TRBV12-4 with TRBJ2-7; 7 positions agree with TRBD1. V shed 6 bases and J 2 bases; nucleotides not matched to a gene: 7. This CDR3 spans 14 amino acids. The CDR3 loop reads CASSRDSLTYEQYF. DNA for the CDR3: TGTGCCAGCAGCCGGGACAGCCTTACCTACGAGCAGTACTTC.

The gene calls are TRBV4-1 and TRBJ2-1, with TRBD2 matching over 8 bases. V trimming: 1 base; J trimming: 5 bases; junction bases outside the gene matches: 7. Germline loops: CDR1 MGHRA, CDR2 YSYEKL. CDR3 size: 16 residues. This CDR3 is CASSQVGSGINNEQFF. CDR3 bases: TGCGCCAGCAGCCAAGTAGGTAGCGGGATAAACAATGAGCAGTTCTTC.

There are a few counts of this clonotype. CDR3 nucleotides: TGTGCCAGCAGGAGGTTAATGGGGGCCATTAACTATGGCTACACCTTC. Translating it yields CASRRLMGAINYGYTF. The V and J genes are TRBV28 and TRBJ1-2; possibly TRBD1 for D (6 bases). Germline CDR1 and CDR2: MDHEN and SYDVKM. The length of the CDR3 is 16 residues. V was shortened by 6 bases and J by 1 base, with 18 bases between the two germline ends.

There are a few counts of this clonotype. The chain carries TRBV7-2 and TRBJ2-5; 14 bases are shared with TRBD2. V lost 5 bases to trimming and J lost 2 bases; unmatched junction nucleotides: 13. The CDR3 runs to 19 residues. Germline loops: CDR1 SGHTA, CDR2 FQGNSA. CDR3 sequence: CASSLLYVTSGRAQETQYF. The CDR3 region has the DNA TGTGCCAGCAGCCTTCTTTATGTGACTAGCGGGAGGGCGCAAGAGACCCAGTACTTC.

In this sample, this clonotype turned up a few times. The chain joins TRBV7-4 to TRBJ2-7, with TRBD2 matching 8 bases. Unmatched junction bases numbered 15, after V lost 5 bases and J lost 9 bases. CDR3 length: 15 amino acids. The germline V gene has CDR1 SGHVT and CDR2 SQSDAQ. CDR3 loop: CASSLGRGGHLGQYF. The CDR3 DNA reads as TGTGCCAGCAGCCTAGGACGGGGGGGCCACCTAGGGCAGTACTTC.

This clonotype was counted a few times. V gene TRBV12-3 or TRBV12-4 combines with J gene TRBJ1-5, with 7 bases fitting TRBD1. After removal of 3 bases from V and 3 bases from J, the junction contained 8 bases not matched to a gene. The CDR3 runs to 16 residues. The CDR3 sequence is CASSLFADRYNQPQHF. Written as DNA, the CDR3 is TGTGCCAGCAGTTTGTTCGCGGACAGGTACAATCAGCCCCAGCATTTT.

The gene calls are TRBV12-3 or TRBV12-4 and TRBJ2-1, with 8 bases matching TRBD2. The CDR3 extends over 12 amino acids. The V segment lost 3 bases and the J segment 9 bases; nucleotides outside the gene matches: 1. CDR3 protein: CASSFREGEQFF. CDR3 nucleotides: TGTGCCAGCAGTTTCCGGGAGGGTGAGCAGTTCTTC.

The chain is built from TRBV4-3 and TRBJ2-5, with D unresolved. Per germline, CDR1 LGHNA and CDR2 YSLEER. Trimming stripped 1 base from V and 5 bases from J, with 8 bases between. This CDR3 comprises 13 residues. CDR3 region: CASSQATWETQYF. The CDR3 DNA follows: TGCGCCAGCAGCCAAGCGACGTGGGAGACCCAGTACTTC.

This clonotype was recorded a few times. CDR3: CASSLVTLQETQYF. The CDR3 bases are TGTGCCAGCAGCTTAGTAACCTTACAAGAGACCCAGTACTTC. The chain links TRBV7-8 to TRBJ2-5; D ambiguous. The germline V and J ends were trimmed by 1 base and 2 bases, with 8 bases remaining between them. This CDR3 comprises 14 residues. The germline V gene encodes CDR1 SGHVS and CDR2 FQNEAQ.

Only a few counts were recorded for this clonotype. The chain couples TRBV18 to TRBJ2-7; 10 nucleotides line up with TRBD1. The V and J ends lost 6 bases and 6 bases, in that order; junction bases with no gene match: 11. The germline CDR1 and CDR2 sequences are KGHSH and LQKENI. The CDR3 extends over 15 amino acids. CDR3 sequence reads: CASSPRRQGAGEQYF. The CDR3 DNA follows: TGTGCCAGCTCTCCGAGGAGACAGGGGGCCGGCGAGCAGTACTTC. Looking up the rest from reference TRBV18 and TRBJ2-7 gives the full variable domain: NAGVMQNPRHLVRRRGQEARLRCSPMKGHSHVYWYRQLPEEGLKFMVYLQKENIIDESGMPKERFSAEFPKEGPSILRIQQVVRGDSAAYFCASSPRRQGAGEQYFGPGTRLTVT.

The J gene is TRBJ2-7, the V gene TRBV19; 7 bases line up with TRBD1. V trimming: 4 bases; J trimming: 1 base; junction bases outside the gene matches: 7. Per the germline V gene, CDR1 is LNHDA and CDR2 is SQIVND (reference sequence). The CDR3 is made up of 15 amino acids. CDR3 protein: CASSRGQLNSYEQYF. For the CDR3, the DNA is TGTGCCAGTAGTAGGGGACAGCTGAATTCCTACGAGCAGTACTTC.

This chain links TRBV12-3 or TRBV12-4 with TRBJ2-1; D is perhaps TRBD2 (6 bases). This CDR3 comprises 14 residues. V was cut by 5 bases and J by 16 bases, with 24 bases left in between. As DNA, the CDR3 is TGTGCCAGCAGTCGCTCCGGAGGGGCGGAGACAGTTTTCTTC. Its translation is CASSRSGGAETVFF.

This clonotype has at least ten counts. V usage is TRBV6-1 and J usage is TRBJ1-5; unclear D gene. Trimming took off 10 bases at V and 4 bases at J, with 14 bases between the two ends. The CDR3 contains 13 residues. Germline-derived CDR1 and CDR2 are MNHNS and SASEGT. CDR3 sequence (DNA): TGTGCCATCGCCCTTTTTTTTAATCAGCCCCAGCATTTT. Translating gives CAIALFFNQPQHF.

In nucleotides, the CDR3 is TGTGCCAGCAGTTACTCCCGGACAGGACGTGAAGCTTTCTTT. Its protein product is CASSYSRTGREAFF. This chain joins TRBV6-2 or TRBV6-3 and TRBJ1-1, with TRBD1 matching over 7 bases. The junction had 5 bases not matched to a gene; V was cut back by 0 bases and J by 7 bases. The CDR3 runs to 14 residues. Germline CDR1 MNHEY, CDR2 SVGEGT.

This clonotype was seen a few times. This chain joins TRBV12-3 or TRBV12-4 and TRBJ2-7; tentatively, D is TRBD2 (5 bases). The CDR3 length is 17 residues. The V and J ends lost 3 bases and 7 bases respectively, with 25 bases between them. CDR3 residues: CASSLVSIEEDPREQYF. The DNA for the CDR3 is TGTGCCAGCAGTTTGGTGTCCATCGAGGAGGACCCCCGGGAGCAGTACTTC.

This clonotype was detected many times. The CDR3: CASLRTQQNTEAFF. DNA of the CDR3: TGTGCCAGCCTTAGGACCCAGCAGAACACTGAAGCTTTCTTT. The rearrangement joins TRBV12-3 or TRBV12-4 to TRBJ1-1; D unresolved. V gave up 8 bases and J gave up 1 base, with 14 bases separating them. CDR3 length: 14 residues.